The clone carrying this T cell receptor beta chain was observed many times. Antigen unknown. The data belong to a study of T cells in Graves' hyperthyroidism and ophthalmopathy. The study's findings and limits: The model identified upcoming ophthalmopathy a median approximately six months ahead of onset. Most expanded thyroid clonotypes above 0.001 recurred in blood. Ophthalmopathy and stable hyperthyroidism were told apart by a 13 V-J model.

RNA transcripts provided the source from which TCR beta CDR3 regions were amplified. RT-PCR in the first round (using the HTBI primer set) targeted the TCR CDR3. MiXCR was run by TCRdb on the multiplex PCR reads, yielding one entry per CDR3 protein. The top ten clones hold under 8% of a sample with around 660,000 distinct CDR3 sequences, 45% of them seen once. The CDR3 has 14 amino acids. The germline V gene encodes CDR1 SEHNR and CDR2 FQNEAQ (reference sequence). V was cut by 4 bases and J by 8 bases, with 17 bases left in between. The study based diagnoses on clinical symptoms, serum thyroxine and TRAb, thyroid ultrasound and orbital computed tomography.

Sequenced material: peripheral blood or thyroid tissue (not recorded which). This receptor was taken from an adult man with Graves' disease, either hyperthyroidism or ophthalmopathy (not recorded which). This chain joins TRBV7-9 and TRBJ1-2; perhaps TRBD1 as D (5 bases). CDR3 DNA sequence: TGTGCCAGCAGCTCACCGGGACGCCAGACGGGCTACACCTTC. Amino acids: CASSSPGRQTGYTF.